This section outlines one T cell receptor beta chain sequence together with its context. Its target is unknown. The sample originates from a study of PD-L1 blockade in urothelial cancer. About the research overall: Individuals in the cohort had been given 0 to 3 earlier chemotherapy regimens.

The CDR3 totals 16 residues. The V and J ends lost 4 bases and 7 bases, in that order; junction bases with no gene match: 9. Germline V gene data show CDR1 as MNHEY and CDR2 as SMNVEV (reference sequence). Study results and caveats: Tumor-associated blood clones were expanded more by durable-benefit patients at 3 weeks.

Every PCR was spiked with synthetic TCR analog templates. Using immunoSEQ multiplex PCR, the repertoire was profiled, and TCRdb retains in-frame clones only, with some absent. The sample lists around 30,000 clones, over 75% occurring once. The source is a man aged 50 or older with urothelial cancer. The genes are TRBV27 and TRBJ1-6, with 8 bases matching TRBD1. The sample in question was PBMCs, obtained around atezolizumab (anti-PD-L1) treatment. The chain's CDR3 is CASSYRQGMRNSPLHF. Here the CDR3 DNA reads TGTGCCAGCAGTTATCGACAGGGGATGAGGAATTCACCCCTCCACTTT.